This T cell receptor beta chain was obtained from a study of T-cell reconstitution after alpha-beta-depleted transplantation in children (dated by TCRdb to the mid-2010s). Context from the whole study: Using TCR repertoire profiling, the study quantitatively followed how T-cell immune reconstitution unfolded in children after TCRalphabeta/CD19-depleted allogeneic hematopoietic cell transplantation.

Libraries were made using PCR. TCRdb shows the sequencer as Illumina HiSeq 2500. TCR library preparation used molecular barcoding, with unique molecular identifiers applied to normalize quantification of the TCRbeta repertoire. TCRdb ran its own pipeline on the public reads, namely fastp trimming at Q25 and MiXCR clone calling, and kept in-frame beta chains. Rows with a matching CDR3 protein are joined into one entry that keeps the most common DNA and genes. Across this sample there are around 680,000 distinct CDR3 sequences, with around 16% seen only once. The top ten clones comprise around 0.96% of the sample. This clonotype was observed many times. Its antigen is not yet known. It has no much larger one-base neighbor in the sample; base qualities were not kept. V is shortened by 5 bases, J by 2 bases, and the region joining them spans 13 bases. The CDR3, from cysteine to phenylalanine, totals 15 residues. The sequence is cut down to CDR3 DNA, 45 bases in frame from base 1. As encoded in the germline V gene, CDR1 is MNHEY while CDR2 is SVGAGI.

This receptor was obtained from a human donor who donated a stem cell graft to a child with acute myeloid leukemia. The sample here was PBMCs from the stem cell graft donor, taken from the stem cell graft. Recombination linked TRBV6-5 to TRBJ2-1; the D gene may be TRBD1 or TRBD2, since each aligns over 5 bases. The CDR3: CASSPSWGPYNEQFF. The DNA is TGTGCCAGCAGTCCCTCTTGGGGACCCTACAATGAGCAGTTCTTC.